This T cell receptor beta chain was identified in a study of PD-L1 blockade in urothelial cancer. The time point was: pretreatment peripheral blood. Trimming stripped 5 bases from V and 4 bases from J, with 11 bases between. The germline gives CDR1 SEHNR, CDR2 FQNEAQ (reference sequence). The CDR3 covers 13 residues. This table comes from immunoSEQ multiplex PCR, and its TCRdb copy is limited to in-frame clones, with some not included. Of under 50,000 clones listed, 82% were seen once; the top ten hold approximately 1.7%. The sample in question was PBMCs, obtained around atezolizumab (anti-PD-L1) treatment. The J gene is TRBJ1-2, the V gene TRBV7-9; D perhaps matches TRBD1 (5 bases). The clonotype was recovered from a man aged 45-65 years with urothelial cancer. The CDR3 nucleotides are TGTGCCAGCAGCCAAGACAGCCTCTATGGCTACACCTTC. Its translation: CASSQDSLYGYTF.